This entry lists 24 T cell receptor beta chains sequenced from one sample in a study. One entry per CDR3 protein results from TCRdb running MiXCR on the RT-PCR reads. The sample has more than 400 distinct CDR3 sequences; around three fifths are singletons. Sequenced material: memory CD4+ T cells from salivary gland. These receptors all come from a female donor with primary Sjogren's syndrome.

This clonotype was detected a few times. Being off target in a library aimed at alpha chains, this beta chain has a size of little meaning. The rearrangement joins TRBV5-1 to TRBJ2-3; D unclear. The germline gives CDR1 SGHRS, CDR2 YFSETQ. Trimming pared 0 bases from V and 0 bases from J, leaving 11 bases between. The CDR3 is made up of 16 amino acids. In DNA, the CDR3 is TGCGCCAGCAGCTTGGGCTCTGATTCTAGCACAGATACGCAGTATTTT. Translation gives CASSLGSDSSTDTQYF.

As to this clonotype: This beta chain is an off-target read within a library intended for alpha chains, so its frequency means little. This CDR3 reads CSARSGRLSTEAFF. The CDR3 region has the DNA TGCAGTGCCCGAAGTGGCAGACTAAGCACTGAAGCTTTCTTT. The V and J genes are TRBV20-1 and TRBJ1-1, with D hard to call. V lost 6 bases to trimming and J lost 4 bases, with 18 bases between them. Germline V gene sequence: CDR1 DFQATT, CDR2 SNEGSKA (reference sequence). The CDR3 sequence is 14 residues long.

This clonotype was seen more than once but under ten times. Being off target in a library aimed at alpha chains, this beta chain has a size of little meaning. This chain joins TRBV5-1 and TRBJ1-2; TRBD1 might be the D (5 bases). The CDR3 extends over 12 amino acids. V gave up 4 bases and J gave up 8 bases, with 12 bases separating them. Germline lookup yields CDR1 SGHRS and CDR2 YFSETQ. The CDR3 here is CASSPDRQGYTF. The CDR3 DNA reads TGCGCCAGCAGCCCTGACCGACAGGGCTACACCTTC.

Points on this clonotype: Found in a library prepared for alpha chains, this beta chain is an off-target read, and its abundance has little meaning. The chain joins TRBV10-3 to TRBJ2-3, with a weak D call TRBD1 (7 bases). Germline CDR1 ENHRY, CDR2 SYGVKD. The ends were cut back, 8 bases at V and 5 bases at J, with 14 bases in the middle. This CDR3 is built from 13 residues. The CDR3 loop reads CAIQQGGIDTQYF. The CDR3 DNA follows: TGTGCCATCCAGCAGGGGGGTATAGATACGCAGTATTTT.

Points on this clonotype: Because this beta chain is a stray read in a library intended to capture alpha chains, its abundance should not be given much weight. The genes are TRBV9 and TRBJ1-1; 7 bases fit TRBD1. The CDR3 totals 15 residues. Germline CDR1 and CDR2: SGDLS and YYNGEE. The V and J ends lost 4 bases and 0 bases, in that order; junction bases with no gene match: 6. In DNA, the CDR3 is TGTGCCAGCAGCCCTCAGACAGGGATGAACACTGAAGCTTTCTTT. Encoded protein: CASSPQTGMNTEAFF.

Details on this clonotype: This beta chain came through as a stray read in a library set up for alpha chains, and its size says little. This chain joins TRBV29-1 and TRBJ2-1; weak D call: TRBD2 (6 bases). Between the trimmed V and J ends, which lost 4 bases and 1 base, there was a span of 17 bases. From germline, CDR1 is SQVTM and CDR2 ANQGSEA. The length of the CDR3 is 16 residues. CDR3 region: CSVAGGARLSYNEQFF. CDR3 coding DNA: TGCAGCGTTGCGGGCGGGGCTCGGCTTTCCTACAATGAGCAGTTCTTC.

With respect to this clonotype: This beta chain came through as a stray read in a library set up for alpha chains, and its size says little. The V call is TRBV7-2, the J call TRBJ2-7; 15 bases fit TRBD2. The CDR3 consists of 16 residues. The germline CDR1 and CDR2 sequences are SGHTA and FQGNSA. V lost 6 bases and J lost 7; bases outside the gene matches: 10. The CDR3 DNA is TGTGCCAGCAGTAGGACTAGCGGGAGGGCCCTAGTTGAGCAGTACTTC. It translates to CASSRTSGRALVEQYF.

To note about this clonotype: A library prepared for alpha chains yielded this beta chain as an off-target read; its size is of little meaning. CDR3 amino acids: CASSSPGLAGVGNEQFF. CDR3 DNA sequence: TGTGCCAGCAGTTCCCCCGGGTTAGCGGGGGTGGGGAATGAGCAGTTCTTC. The chain joins TRBV12-3 or TRBV12-4 to TRBJ2-1, with 9 positions matching TRBD2. CDR3 length equals 17 residues. Losses at the gene ends were 4 bases for V and 7 bases for J; bases not matched to a gene: 14.

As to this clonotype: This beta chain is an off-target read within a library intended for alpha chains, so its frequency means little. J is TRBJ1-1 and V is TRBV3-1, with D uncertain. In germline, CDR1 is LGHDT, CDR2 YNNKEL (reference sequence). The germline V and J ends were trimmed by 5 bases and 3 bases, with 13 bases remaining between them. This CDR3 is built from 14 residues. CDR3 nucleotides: TGTGCCAGCAGCTTGAGCCCTATTGACACTGAAGCTTTCTTT. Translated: CASSLSPIDTEAFF.

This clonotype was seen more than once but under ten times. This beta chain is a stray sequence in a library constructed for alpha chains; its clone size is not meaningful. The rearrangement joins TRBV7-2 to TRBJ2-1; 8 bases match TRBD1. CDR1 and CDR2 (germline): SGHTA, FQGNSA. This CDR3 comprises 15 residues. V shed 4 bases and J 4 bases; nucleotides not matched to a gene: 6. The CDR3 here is CASSYRGQAYNEQFF. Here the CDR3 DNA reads TGTGCCAGCAGCTACAGGGGACAGGCTTACAATGAGCAGTTCTTC. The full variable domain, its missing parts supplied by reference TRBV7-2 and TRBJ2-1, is GAGVSQSPSNKVTEKGKDVELRCDPISGHTALYWYRQSLGQGLEFLIYFQGNSAPDKSGLPSDRFSAERTGGSVSTLTIQRTQQEDSAVYLCASSYRGQAYNEQFFGPGTRLTVL.

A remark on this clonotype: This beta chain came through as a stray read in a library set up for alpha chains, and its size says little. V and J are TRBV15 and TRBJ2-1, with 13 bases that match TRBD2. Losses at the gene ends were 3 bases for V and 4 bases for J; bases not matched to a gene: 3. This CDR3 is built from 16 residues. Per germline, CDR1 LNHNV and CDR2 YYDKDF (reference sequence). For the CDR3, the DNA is TGTGCCACCAGCAGGATGACTAGCGGGGGGTACAATGAGCAGTTCTTC. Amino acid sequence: CATSRMTSGGYNEQFF. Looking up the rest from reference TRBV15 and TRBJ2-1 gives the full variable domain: DAMVIQNPRYQVTQFGKPVTLSCSQTLNHNVMYWYQQKSSQAPKLLFHYYDKDFNNEADTPDNFQSRRPNTSFCFLDIRSPGLGDTAMYLCATSRMTSGGYNEQFFGPGTRLTVL.

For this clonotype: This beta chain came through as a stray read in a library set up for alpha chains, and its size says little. CDR3 residues: CSARATGLLGYTF. CDR3 DNA sequence: TGCAGTGCTAGGGCGACAGGTTTGCTCGGCTACACCTTC. The chain is built from TRBV20-1 and TRBJ1-2, with D tentatively TRBD1 (6 bases). Trimming stripped 3 bases from V and 8 bases from J, with 16 bases between. The germline CDR1 and CDR2 sequences are DFQATT and SNEGSKA (reference sequence). The CDR3 is 13 amino acids.

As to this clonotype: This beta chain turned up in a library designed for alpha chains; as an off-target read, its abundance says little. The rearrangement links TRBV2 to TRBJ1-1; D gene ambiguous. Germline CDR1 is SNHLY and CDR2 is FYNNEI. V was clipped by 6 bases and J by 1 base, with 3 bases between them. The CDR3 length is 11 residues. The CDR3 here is CASRENTEAFF. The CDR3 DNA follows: TGTGCCAGCAGGGAGAACACTGAAGCTTTCTTT. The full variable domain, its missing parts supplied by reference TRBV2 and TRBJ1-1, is EPEVTQTPSHQVTQMGQEVILRCVPISNHLYFYWYRQILGQKVEFLVSFYNNEISEKSEIFDDQFSVERPDGSNFTLKIRSTKLEDSAMYFCASRENTEAFFGQGTRLTVV.

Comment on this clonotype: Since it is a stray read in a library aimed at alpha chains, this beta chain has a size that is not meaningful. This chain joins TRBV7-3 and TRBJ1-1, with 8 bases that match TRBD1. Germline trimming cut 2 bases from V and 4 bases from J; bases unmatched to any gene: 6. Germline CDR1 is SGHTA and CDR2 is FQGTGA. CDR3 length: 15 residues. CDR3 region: CASSLQGAGGTEAFF. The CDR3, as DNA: TGTGCCAGCAGCTTACAGGGGGCCGGGGGCACTGAAGCTTTCTTT.

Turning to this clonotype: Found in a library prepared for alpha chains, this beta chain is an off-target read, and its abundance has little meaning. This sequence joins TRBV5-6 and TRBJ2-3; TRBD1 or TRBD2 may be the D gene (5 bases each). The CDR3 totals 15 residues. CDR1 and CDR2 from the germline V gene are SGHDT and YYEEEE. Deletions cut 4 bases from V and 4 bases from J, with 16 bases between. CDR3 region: CASSPGTGVPDTQYF. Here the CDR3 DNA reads TGTGCCAGCAGCCCCGGGACCGGCGTACCAGATACGCAGTATTTT. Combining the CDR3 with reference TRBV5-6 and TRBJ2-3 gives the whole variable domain DAGVTQSPTHLIKTRGQQVTLRCSPKSGHDTVSWYQQALGQGPQFIFQYYEEEERQRGNFPDRFSGHQFPNYSSELNVNALLLGDSALYLCASSPGTGVPDTQYFGPGTRLTVL.

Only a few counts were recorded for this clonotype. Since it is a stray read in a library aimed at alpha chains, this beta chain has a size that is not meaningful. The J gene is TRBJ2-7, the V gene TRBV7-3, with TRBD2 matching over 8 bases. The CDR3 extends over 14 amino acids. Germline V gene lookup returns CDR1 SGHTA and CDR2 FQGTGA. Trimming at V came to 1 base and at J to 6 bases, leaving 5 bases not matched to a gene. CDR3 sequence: CASSLKAGEGEQYF. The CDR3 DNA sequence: TGTGCCAGCAGCTTAAAAGCGGGAGAGGGCGAGCAGTACTTC.

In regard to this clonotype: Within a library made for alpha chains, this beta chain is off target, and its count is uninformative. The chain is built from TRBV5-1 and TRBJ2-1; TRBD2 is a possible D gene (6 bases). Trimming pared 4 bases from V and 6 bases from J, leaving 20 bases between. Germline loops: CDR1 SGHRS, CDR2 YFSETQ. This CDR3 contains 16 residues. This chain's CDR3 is CASSNHQGGGINEQFF. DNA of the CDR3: TGCGCCAGCAGCAACCATCAGGGTGGCGGGATCAATGAGCAGTTCTTC.

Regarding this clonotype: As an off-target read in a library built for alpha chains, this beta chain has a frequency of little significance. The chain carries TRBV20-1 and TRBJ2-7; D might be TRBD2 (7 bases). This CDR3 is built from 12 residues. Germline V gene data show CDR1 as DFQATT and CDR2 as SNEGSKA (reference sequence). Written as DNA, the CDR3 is TGCAGCGGGGGGCAAAATCGGGGCGAGCAGTACTTC. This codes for CSGGQNRGEQYF.

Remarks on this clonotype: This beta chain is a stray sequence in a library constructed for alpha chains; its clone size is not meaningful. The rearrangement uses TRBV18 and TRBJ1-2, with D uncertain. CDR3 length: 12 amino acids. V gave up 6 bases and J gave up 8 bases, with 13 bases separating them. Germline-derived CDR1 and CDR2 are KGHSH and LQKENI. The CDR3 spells CASSSDIQGYTF. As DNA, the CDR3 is TGTGCCAGCTCCTCCGACATTCAGGGCTACACCTTC.

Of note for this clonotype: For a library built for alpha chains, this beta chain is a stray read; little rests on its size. The CDR3 region is CSARGRTSGGPSTDTQYF. CDR3 in DNA: TGCAGTGCTAGGGGGAGGACTAGCGGGGGACCTAGCACAGATACGCAGTATTTT. V and J are TRBV20-1 and TRBJ2-3; 13 bases match TRBD2. The trim removed 3 bases at V and 0 bases at J, leaving 9 bases unmatched. Germline CDR1 and CDR2: DFQATT and SNEGSKA (reference sequence). This CDR3 comprises 18 residues.

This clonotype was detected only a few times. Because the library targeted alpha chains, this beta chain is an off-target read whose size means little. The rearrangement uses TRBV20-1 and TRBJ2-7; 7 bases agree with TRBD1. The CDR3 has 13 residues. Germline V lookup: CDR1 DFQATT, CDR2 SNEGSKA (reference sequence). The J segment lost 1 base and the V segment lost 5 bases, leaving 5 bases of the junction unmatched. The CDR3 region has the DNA TGCAGTGCTGCCCGGACAGGTTCCTACGAGCAGTACTTC. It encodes CSAARTGSYEQYF.

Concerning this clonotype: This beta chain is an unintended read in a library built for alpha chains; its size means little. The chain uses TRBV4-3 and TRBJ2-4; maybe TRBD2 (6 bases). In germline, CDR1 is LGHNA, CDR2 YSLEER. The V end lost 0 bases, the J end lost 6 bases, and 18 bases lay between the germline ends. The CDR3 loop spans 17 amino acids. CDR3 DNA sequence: TGCGCCAGCAGCCAAGAGGTGGCACCCGGGAGCGTAAACATTCAGTACTTC. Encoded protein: CASSQEVAPGSVNIQYF.

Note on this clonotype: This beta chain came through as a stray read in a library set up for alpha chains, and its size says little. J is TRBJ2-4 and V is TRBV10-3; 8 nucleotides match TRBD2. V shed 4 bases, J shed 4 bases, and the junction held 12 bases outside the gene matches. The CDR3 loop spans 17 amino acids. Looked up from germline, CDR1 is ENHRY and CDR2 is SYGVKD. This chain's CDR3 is CAISASIGRGAKNIQYF. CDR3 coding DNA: TGTGCCATCAGTGCCTCTATCGGGAGGGGAGCAAAAAACATTCAGTACTTC.

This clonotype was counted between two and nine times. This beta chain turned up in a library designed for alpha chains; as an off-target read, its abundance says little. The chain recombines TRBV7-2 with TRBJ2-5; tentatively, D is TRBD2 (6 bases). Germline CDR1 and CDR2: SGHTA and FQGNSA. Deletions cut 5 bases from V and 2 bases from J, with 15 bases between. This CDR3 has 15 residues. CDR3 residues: CASSPQASEQETQYF. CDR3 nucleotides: TGTGCCAGCAGCCCGCAGGCTAGCGAACAAGAGACCCAGTACTTC.